Below, one T cell receptor (delta chain) is given with its context. Its recognized antigen is unknown. This likely traces to a read error, being one base from a far larger clone. The library was made by multiplex PCR. Genomic DNA was amplified with a 32-plex assay using primers for all 8 TRDV and 4 TRDJ genes covering the CDR3. A 12-nucleotide UMI was added during around 3 barcoding PCR cycles, followed by a second PCR with Illumina adapter primers. AMPure XP beads were used to purify the libraries, and library quality was checked on a Fragment Analyzer using the HS NGS Fragment kit. Sequencing used an Illumina MiniSeq mid-output kit with around 21% PhiX and 150 cycles of paired-end reads. Per the original workflow: MIGEC version 1.2.9 was used to process reads, grouping reads by UMI and building error-corrected consensus sequences. For post-processing, modified scripts from VDJtools version 1.2.1 were used together with the tcR R package. In TCRdb, clones were called once more from the public reads by CATT, and rows of identical DNA were later combined. TCRdb assigned the V and J calls; the authors' analysis was not used. The sample yields over 1,500 delta-chain clones; 6.2% were counted once. The top ten hold 53% of the sample.

The source of the sample is a study of DNA immune sequencing with unique molecular identifiers (dated by TCRdb to the early 2020s). About the investigation overall: Immunomagnetic cell separation was used to enrich gammadelta T cells from buffy coats, and the genomic DNA of the enriched gammadelta T cells was sequenced. To compare enriched and non-enriched samples, about 0.1 ug of enriched gammadelta T-cell DNA and about 1 ug of non-enriched PBMC DNA were sequenced. Fluorescence-activated cell sorting was used to enrich gammadelta T cells from the PBMC of nine to ten healthy people. Validation of the method was performed on synthetic reference molecules and on blood samples from healthy individuals. Donors were healthy individuals, with approximately nine donors profiled from sorted peripheral blood gammadelta T cells. An ultrasensitive DNA-based TRD repertoire sequencing method using PCR-introduced unique molecular identifiers was developed and validated in the study. The paper as a whole reports these results and caveats: Among clonotypes in healthy donors, the most frequent TRD rearrangement was TRDV2 paired with TRDJ1. TRD repertoire diversity varied between healthy donors, with several donors highly oligoclonal where top 5 clonotypes exceeded half of productive molecules. Novel TRD sequences not targeted by the primers cannot be detected with the primer-based approach.

Trimming removed 1 base from V and 0 bases from J; the gene matches leave 12 bases unexplained. The CDR3 starts with the cysteine, ends with the phenylalanine, and has 19 residues. The read is trimmed to its CDR3 DNA, 57 bases read in frame from base 1. CDR1 and CDR2 are drawn from the germline V gene: GEAIGNYY, EKD. The sequence was obtained from a human donor in good health. Recombination joined TRDV2 with TRDJ1, and 11 junction bases match TRDD3. Sequencing input: gamma-delta T cells from buffy coat blood. The CDR3 amino acid sequence is: CACDTVGGGYGLYTDKLIF. The DNA reads TGTGCCTGTGACACTGTTGGTGGGGGATACGGTCTGTACACCGATAAACTCATCTTT.